This record covers a single T cell receptor beta chain. Its target is not known. The test was conducted at deep level. In the study's own analysis: ImmunoSEQ yielded junction-only sequences lacking quality scores, so filtering differed. Measured with immunoSEQ multiplex PCR; TCRdb has only the in-frame clones, and not every one. V, J and clone size reflect that table, while D and trimming were determined from the DNA. The sample lists a few million clones, approximately 92% occurring once. The entry originates in a study of shared clonotypes between healthy human individuals. As defined, naive CD8 cells were CD45RO-negative and positively selected for CCR7, with terminally differentiated effector memory CD45RA+ cells excluded. All of the donors resided in Nashville, Tennessee, and each was a Caucasian adult. Study-wide results and caveats: Large sequencing depth failed to make sorted-subset sequencing complete, rarefaction showed.

The TCR was taken from a young man in good health. Some clones in this sample may be carry-over from other donors' samples. The specimen was naive CD8+ T cells from PBMCs.

CDR3 loop: CASSDVPPWSNQPQHF. Written as DNA, the CDR3 is TGTGCCAGCAGTGATGTCCCTCCCTGGAGCAATCAGCCCCAGCATTTT. The gene calls are TRBV27 and TRBJ1-5, with no clear D. Trimming took off 5 bases at V and 1 base at J, with 15 bases between the two ends. Germline values: CDR1 MNHEY, CDR2 SMNVEV (reference sequence). CDR3 size: 16 residues.